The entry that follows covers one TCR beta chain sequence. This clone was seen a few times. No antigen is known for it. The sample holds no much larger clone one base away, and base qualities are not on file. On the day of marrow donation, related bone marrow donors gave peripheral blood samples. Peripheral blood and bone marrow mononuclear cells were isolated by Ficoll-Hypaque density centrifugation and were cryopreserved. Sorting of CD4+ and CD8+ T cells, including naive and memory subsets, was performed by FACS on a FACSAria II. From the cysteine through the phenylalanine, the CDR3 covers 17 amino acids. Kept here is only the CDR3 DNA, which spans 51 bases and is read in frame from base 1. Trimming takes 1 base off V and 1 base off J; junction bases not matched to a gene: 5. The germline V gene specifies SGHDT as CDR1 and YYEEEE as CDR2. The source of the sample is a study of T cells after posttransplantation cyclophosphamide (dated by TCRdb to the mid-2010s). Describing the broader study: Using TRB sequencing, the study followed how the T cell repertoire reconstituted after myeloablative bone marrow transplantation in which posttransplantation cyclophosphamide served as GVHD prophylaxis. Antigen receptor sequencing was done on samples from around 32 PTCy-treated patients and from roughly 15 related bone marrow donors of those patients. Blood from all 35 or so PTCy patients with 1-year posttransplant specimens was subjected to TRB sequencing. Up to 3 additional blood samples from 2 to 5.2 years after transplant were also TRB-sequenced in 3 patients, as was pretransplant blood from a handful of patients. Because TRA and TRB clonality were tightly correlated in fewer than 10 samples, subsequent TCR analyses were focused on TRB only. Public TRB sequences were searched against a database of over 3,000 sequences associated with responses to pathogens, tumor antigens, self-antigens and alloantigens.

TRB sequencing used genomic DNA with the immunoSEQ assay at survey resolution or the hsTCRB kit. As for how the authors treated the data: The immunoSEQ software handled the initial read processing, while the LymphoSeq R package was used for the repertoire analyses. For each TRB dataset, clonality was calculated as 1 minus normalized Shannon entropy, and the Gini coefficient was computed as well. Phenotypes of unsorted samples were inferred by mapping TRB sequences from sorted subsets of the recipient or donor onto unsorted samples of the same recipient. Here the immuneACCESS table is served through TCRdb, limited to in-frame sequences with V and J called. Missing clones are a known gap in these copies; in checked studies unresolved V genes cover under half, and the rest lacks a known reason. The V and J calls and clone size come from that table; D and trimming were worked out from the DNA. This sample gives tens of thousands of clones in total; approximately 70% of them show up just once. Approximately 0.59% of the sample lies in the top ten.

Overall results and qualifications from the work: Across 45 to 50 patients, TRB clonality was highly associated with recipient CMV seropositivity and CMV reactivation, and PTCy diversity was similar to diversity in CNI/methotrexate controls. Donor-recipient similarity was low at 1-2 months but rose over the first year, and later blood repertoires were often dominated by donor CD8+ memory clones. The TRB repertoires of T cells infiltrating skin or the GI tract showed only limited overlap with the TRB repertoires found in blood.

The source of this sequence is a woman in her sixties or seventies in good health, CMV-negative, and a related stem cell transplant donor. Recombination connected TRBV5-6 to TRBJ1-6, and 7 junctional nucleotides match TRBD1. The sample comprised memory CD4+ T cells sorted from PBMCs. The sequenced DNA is TGTGCCAGCAGCTTGAGAGGGGGCTTGTCCTATAATTCACCCCTCCACTTT. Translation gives CASSLRGGLSYNSPLHF.